The clone carrying this TCR beta chain appeared a single time. For the second PCR, which ran for about 7 to 12 cycles, a sample-barcoded 5' primer and a J-beta primer mix were used. Via MiXCR, TCRdb re-called the 5' RACE reads, giving one row per CDR3 protein. The sample contains some 800,000 distinct CDR3 sequences, about 42% of which appear only once. The sample belongs to a study of blood T cells in healthy people across ages. Study background: For every two T cells, template switching captured about one barcoded beta molecule.

The CDR3 is 14 amino acids. Germline CDR1 reads DFQATT; CDR2 reads SNEGSKA (reference sequence). Every donor gave ten milliliters of peripheral blood. The receptor's source is a man between 60 and 70 years old in good health. V gene TRBV20-1 combines with J gene TRBJ2-5; D is unclear. The J call may be in error: the DNA end matches TRBJ2-7 better. The material sequenced was blood. This CDR3 reads CSARIVSNSYEQYF. The CDR3, as DNA: TGCAGTGCTCGCATCGTCAGCAACTCCTACGAGCAGTACTTC.